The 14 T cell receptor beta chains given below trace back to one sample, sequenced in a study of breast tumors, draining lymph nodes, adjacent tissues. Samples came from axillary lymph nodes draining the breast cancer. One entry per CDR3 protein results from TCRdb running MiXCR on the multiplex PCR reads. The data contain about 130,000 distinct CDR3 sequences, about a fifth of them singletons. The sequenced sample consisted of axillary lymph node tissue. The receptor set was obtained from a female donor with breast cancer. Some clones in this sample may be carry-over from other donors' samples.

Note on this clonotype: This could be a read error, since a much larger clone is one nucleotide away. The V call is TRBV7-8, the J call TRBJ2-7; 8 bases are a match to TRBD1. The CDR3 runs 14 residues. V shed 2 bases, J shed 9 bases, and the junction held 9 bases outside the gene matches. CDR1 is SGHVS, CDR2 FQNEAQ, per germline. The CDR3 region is CASSLLQGAGGQYF. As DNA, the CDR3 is TGTGCCAGCAGCTTACTCCAGGGGGCCGGCGGGCAGTACTTC.

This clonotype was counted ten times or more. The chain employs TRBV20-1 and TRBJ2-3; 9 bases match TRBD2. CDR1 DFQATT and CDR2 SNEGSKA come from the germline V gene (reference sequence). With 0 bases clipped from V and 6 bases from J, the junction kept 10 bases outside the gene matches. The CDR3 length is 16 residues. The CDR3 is CSARDRSGRSGDTQYF. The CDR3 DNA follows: TGCAGTGCTAGAGATCGGAGCGGGAGGAGTGGGGATACGCAGTATTTT.

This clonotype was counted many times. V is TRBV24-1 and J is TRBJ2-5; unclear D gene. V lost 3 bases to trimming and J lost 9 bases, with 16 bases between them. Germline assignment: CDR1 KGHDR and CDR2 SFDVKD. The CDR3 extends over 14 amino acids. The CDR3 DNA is TGTGCCACCAGTGATAATGGCCCCAGCGATTCCCAGTACTTC. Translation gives CATSDNGPSDSQYF.

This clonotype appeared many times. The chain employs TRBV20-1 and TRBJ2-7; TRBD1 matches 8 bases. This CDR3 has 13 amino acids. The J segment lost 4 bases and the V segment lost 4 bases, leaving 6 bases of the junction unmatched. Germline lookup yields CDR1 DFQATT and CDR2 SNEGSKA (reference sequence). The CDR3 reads CSATSRQGYEQYF. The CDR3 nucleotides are TGCAGTGCTACCTCACGACAGGGGTACGAGCAGTACTTC.

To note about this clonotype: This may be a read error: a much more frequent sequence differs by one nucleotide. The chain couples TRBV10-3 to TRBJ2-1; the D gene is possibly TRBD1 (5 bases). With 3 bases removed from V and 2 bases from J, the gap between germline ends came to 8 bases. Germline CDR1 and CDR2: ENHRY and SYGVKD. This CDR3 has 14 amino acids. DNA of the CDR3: TGTGCCATCAGTGATGGGGCTACCTACAATGAGCAGTTCTTC. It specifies CAISDGATYNEQFF.

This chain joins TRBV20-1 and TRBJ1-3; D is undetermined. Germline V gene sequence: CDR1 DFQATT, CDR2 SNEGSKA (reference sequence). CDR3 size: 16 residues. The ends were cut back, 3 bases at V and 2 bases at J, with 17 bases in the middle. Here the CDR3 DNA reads TGCAGTGCTAGTCCCGAGTTATTTGGGGCTGGAAACACCATATATTTT. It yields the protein CSASPELFGAGNTIYF.

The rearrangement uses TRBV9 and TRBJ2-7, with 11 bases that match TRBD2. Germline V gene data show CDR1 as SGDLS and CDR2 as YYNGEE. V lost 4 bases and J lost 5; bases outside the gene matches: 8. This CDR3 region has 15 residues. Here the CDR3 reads CASSPGTSGVHEQYF. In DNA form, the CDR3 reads TGTGCCAGCAGCCCCGGGACTAGCGGAGTCCACGAGCAGTACTTC. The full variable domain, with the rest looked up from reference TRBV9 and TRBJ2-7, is DSGVTQTPKHLITATGQRVTLRCSPRSGDLSVYWYQQSLDQGLQFLIQYYNGEERAKGNILERFSAQQFPDLHSELNLSSLELGDSALYFCASSPGTSGVHEQYFGPGTRLTVT.

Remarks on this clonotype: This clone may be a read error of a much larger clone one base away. CDR3 protein: CASSFSGAGGANEQFF. In DNA form, the CDR3 reads TGTGCCAGCAGCTTCTCCGGGGCAGGGGGCGCAAATGAGCAGTTCTTC. The chain combines TRBV7-8 with TRBJ2-1; 8 bases align to TRBD1. V shed 3 bases and J 7 bases; nucleotides not matched to a gene: 11. The germline V gene encodes CDR1 SGHVS and CDR2 FQNEAQ. The CDR3 is 16 residues long. The whole variable domain, filled in from reference TRBV7-8 and TRBJ2-1, reads GAGVSQSPRYKVAKRGQDVALRCDPISGHVSLFWYQQALGQGPEFLTYFQNEAQLDKSGLPSDRFFAERPEGSVSTLKIQRTQQEDSAVYLCASSFSGAGGANEQFFGPGTRLTVL.

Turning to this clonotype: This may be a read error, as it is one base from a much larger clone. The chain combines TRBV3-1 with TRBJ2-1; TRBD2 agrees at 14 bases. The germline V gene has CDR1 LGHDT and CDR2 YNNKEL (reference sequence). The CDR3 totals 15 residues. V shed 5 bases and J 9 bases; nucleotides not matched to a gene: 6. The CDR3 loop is CASSKTSGRAREQFF. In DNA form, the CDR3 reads TGTGCCAGCAGCAAGACTAGCGGGAGGGCGCGTGAGCAGTTCTTC.

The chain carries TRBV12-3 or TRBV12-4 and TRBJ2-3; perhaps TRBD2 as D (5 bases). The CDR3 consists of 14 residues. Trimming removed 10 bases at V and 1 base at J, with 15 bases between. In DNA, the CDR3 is TGTGCCACCACGATAGGAGCGGGCACAGATACGCAGTATTTT. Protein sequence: CATTIGAGTDTQYF.

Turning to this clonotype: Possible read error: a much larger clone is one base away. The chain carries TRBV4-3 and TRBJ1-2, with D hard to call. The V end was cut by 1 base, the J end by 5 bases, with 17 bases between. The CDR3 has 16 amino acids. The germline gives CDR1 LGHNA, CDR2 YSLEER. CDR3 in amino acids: CASSQGLAGRSYGYTF. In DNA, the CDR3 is TGCGCCAGCAGCCAAGGTTTGGCAGGCCGGTCTTATGGCTACACCTTC.

For the CDR3, the DNA is TGTGCCAGCAGTTTAGTGTCAGGGTTCGTTTTAAGCGTGACGAACTATGGCTACACCTTC. This sequence encodes CASSLVSGFVLSVTNYGYTF. The gene calls are TRBV12-3 or TRBV12-4 and TRBJ1-2; a weak D match, TRBD1 (5 bases). Trimming cost V 1 base and J 2 bases, with 26 bases left between them. The CDR3 covers 20 residues.

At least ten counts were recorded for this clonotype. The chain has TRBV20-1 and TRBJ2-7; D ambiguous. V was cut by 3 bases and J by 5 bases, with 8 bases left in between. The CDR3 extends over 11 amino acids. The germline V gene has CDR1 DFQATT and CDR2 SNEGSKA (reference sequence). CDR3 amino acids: CSASLRHEQYF. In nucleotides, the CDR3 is TGCAGTGCTAGTTTGCGCCACGAGCAGTACTTC.

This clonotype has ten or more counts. Written as DNA, the CDR3 is TGCAGTGCCCCATCAGGGACTGGACAAGAGACCCAGTACTTC. This gives the protein CSAPSGTGQETQYF. V and J are TRBV20-1 and TRBJ2-5; TRBD2 might be the D (6 bases). V dropped 6 bases and J dropped 2 bases, with 16 bases sitting between them. This CDR3 has 14 residues. The germline gives CDR1 DFQATT, CDR2 SNEGSKA (reference sequence).